The subject of this entry is one T cell receptor beta chain. The antigen remains undetermined. The CDR3 spans 14 residues. V dropped 4 bases and J dropped 4 bases, with 11 bases sitting between them. The germline V gene has CDR1 SNHLY and CDR2 FYNNEI. MiXCR, run by TCRdb on the 5' RACE reads, gives a single entry per CDR3 protein. The table records about 38,000 distinct CDR3 sequences, 6% to 8% of them present only once. Documented time point: sample taken at primary tumor resection. The approximately 67 donors had untreated early-stage non-small cell lung cancer. Researchers sequenced whole RNA taken from tumor, nontumor lung or frozen PBMC without sorting. This record comes from a study of spatial heterogeneity in lung cancer. Study summary: Each unique TCR and UMI combination was seen more than ten times on average in raw reads.

Study observations and caveats: Compared with follow-up, resection was when ubiquitous expanded tumor TCRs appeared in blood more.

J is TRBJ1-5 and V is TRBV2, with a weak D call TRBD1 (6 bases). The material sequenced was PBMCs, taken at surgery. The source of this sequence is a male donor with early-stage non-small cell lung cancer. The DNA of the CDR3 is TGTGCCAGCAGTGCAGTGGACAGTAATCAGCCCCAGCATTTT. This gives the protein CASSAVDSNQPQHF.